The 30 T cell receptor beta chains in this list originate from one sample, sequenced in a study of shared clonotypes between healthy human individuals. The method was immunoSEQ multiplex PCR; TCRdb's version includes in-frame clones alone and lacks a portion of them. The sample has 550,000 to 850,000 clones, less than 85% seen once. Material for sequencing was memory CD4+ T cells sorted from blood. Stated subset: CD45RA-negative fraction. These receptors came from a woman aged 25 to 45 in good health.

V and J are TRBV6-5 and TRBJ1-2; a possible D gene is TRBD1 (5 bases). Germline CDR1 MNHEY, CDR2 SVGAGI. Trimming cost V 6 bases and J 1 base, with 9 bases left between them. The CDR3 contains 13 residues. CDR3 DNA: TGTGCCAGCAGACAGGATCATAACTATGGCTACACCTTC. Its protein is CASRQDHNYGYTF.

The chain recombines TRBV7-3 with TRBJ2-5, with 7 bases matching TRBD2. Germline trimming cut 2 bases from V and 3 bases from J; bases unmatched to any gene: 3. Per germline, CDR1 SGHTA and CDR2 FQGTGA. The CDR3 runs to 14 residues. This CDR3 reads CASSLGAGEETQYF. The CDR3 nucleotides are TGTGCCAGCAGCTTAGGTGCGGGGGAAGAGACCCAGTACTTC.

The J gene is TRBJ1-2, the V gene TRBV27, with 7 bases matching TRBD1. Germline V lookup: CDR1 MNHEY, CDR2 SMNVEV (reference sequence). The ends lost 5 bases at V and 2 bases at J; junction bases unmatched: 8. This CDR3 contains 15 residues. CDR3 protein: CASSATGDPNYGYTF. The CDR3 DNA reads TGTGCCAGCAGTGCCACAGGGGACCCCAACTATGGCTACACCTTC.

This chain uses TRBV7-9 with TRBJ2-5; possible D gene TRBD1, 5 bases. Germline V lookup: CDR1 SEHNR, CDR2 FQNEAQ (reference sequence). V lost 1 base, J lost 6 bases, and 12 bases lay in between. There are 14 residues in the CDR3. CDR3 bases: TGTGCCAGCAGCTTAGGAGACAGTTCTAAGACCCAGTACTTC. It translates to CASSLGDSSKTQYF.

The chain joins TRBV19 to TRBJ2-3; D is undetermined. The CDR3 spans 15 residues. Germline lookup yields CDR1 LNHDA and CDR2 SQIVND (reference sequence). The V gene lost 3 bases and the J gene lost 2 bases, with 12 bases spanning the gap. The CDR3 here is CASSMSTLNTDTQYF. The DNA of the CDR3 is TGTGCCAGTAGTATGTCTACTCTTAACACAGATACGCAGTATTTT.

This CDR3 reads CASSLFGGVDLSYNEQFF. The CDR3 DNA is TGTGCCAGCAGCTTATTTGGGGGGGTGGACCTCTCTTACAATGAGCAGTTCTTC. This chain links TRBV7-8 with TRBJ2-1; 7 positions match TRBD2. V trimming: 2 bases; J trimming: 4 bases; junction bases outside the gene matches: 14. Germline loops: CDR1 SGHVS, CDR2 FQNEAQ. This CDR3 spans 18 amino acids.

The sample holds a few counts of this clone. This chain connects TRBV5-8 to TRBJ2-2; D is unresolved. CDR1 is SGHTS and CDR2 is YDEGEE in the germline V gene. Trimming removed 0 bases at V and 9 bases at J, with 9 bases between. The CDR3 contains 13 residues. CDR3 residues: CASSLALRRELFF. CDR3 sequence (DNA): TGTGCCAGCAGCTTGGCCTTGAGAAGGGAGCTGTTTTTT.

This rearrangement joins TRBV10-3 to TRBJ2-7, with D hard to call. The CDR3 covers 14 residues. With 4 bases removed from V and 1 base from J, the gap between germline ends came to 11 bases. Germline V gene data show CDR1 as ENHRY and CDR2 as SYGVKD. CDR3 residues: CAISGNGDSYEQYF. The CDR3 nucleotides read TGTGCCATCAGTGGTAACGGAGATTCCTACGAGCAGTACTTC.

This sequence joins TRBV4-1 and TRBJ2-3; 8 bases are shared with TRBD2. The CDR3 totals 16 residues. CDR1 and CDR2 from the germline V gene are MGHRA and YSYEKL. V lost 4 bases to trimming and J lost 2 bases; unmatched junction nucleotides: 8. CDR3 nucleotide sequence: TGCGCCAGCAGCCGGAAAGGTAGCGGGAACACAGATACGCAGTATTTT. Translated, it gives CASSRKGSGNTDTQYF.

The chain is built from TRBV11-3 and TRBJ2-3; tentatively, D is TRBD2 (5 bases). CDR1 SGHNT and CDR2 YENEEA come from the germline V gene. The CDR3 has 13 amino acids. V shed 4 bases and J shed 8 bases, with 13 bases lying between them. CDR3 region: CASSSRLEGTQYF. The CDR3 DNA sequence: TGTGCCAGCAGCTCAAGACTTGAGGGTACGCAGTATTTT.

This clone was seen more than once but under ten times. CDR3 loop: CASSLGGQGSEQYF. The CDR3, as DNA: TGTGCCAGCAGCTTAGGGGGCCAGGGGAGCGAGCAGTACTTC. J is TRBJ2-7 and V is TRBV7-9; TRBD1 might be the D (6 bases). V shed 1 base and J shed 6 bases, with 13 bases lying between them. Germline lookup yields CDR1 SEHNR and CDR2 FQNEAQ (reference sequence). This CDR3 region has 14 residues.

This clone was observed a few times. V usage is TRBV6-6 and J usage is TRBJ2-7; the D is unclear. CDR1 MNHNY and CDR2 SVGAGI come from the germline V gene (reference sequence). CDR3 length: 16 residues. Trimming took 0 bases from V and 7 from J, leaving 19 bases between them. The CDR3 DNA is TGTGCCAGCAGTTACTCGATGGTCGACACCCCGGAGGAGCAGTACTTC. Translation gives CASSYSMVDTPEEQYF.

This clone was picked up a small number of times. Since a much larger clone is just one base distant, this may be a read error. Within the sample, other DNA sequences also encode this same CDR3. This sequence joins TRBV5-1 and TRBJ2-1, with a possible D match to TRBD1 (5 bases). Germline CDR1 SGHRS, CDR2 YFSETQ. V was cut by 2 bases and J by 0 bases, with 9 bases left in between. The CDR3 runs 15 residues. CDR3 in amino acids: CASSFDSSSYNEQFF. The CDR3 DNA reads TGCGCCAGCAGCTTCGACAGCAGCTCCTACAATGAGCAGTTCTTC.

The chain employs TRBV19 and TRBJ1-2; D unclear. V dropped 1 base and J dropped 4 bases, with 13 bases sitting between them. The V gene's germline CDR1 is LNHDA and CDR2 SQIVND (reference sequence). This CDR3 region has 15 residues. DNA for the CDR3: TGTGCCAGTAGTATAGGTTCGAACAGTATCTATGGCTACACCTTC. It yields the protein CASSIGSNSIYGYTF.

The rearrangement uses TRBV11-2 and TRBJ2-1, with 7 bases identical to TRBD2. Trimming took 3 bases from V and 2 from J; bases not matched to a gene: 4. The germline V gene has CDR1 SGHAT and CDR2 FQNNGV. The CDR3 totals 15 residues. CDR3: CASSLGGSTYNEQFF. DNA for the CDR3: TGTGCCAGCAGCTTGGGCGGGAGCACCTACAATGAGCAGTTCTTC. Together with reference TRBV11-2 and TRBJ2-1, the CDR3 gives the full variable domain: EAGVAQSPRYKIIEKRQSVAFWCNPISGHATLYWYQQILGQGPKLLIQFQNNGVVDDSQLPKDRFSAERLKGVDSTLKIQPAKLEDSAVYLCASSLGGSTYNEQFFGPGTRLTVL.

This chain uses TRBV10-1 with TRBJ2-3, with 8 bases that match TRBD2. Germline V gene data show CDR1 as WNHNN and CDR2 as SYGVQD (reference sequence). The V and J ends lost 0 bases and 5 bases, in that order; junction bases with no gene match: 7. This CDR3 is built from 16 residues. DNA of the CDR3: TGCGCCAGCAGTGAGTCCGGGGCTAGCGGGCAAGATACGCAGTATTTT. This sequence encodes CASSESGASGQDTQYF.

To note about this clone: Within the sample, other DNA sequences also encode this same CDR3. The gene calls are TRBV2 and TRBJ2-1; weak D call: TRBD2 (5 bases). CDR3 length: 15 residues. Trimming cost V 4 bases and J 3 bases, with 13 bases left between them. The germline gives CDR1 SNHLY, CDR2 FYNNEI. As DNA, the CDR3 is TGTGCCAGCAGTGGGCTAGCTGGGGTCTACAATGAGCAGTTCTTC. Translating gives CASSGLAGVYNEQFF. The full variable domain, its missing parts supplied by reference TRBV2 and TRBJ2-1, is EPEVTQTPSHQVTQMGQEVILRCVPISNHLYFYWYRQILGQKVEFLVSFYNNEISEKSEIFDDQFSVERPDGSNFTLKIRSTKLEDSAMYFCASSGLAGVYNEQFFGPGTRLTVL.

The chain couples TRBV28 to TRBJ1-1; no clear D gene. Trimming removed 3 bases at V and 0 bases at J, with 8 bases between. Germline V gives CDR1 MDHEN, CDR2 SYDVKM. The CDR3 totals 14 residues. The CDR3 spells CASSLATMNTEAFF. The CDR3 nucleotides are TGTGCCAGCAGTTTGGCTACCATGAACACTGAAGCTTTCTTT.

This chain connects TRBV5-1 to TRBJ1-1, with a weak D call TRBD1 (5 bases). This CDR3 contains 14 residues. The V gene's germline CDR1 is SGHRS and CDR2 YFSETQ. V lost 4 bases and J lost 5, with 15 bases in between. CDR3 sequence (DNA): TGCGCCAGCAGCCCGGACATGGTGGGGACTGAAGCTTTCTTT. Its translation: CASSPDMVGTEAFF.

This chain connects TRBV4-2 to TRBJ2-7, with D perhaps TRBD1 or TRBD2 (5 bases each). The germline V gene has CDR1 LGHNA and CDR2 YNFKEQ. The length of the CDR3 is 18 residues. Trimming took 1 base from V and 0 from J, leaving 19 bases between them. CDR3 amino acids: CASSQGPLGTHGSYEQYF. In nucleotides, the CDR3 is TGTGCCAGCAGCCAAGGCCCCCTCGGGACCCACGGCTCCTACGAGCAGTACTTC.

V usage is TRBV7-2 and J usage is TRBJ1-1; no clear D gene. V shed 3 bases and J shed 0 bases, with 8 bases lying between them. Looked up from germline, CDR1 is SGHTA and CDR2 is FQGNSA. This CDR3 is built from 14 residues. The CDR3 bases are TGTGCCAGCAGCTTCACAGCTATGAACACTGAAGCTTTCTTT. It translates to CASSFTAMNTEAFF.

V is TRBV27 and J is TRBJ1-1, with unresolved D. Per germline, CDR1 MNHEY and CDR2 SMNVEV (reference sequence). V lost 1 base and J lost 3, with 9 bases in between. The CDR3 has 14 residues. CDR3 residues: CASSLFLGDTEAFF. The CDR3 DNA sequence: TGTGCCAGCAGTTTATTTCTGGGAGACACTGAAGCTTTCTTT.

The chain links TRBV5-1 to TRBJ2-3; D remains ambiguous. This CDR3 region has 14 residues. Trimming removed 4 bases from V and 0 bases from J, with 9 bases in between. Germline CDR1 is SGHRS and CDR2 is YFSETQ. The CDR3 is CASSPLESTDTQYF. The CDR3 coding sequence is TGCGCCAGCAGCCCCCTTGAGAGCACAGATACGCAGTATTTT.

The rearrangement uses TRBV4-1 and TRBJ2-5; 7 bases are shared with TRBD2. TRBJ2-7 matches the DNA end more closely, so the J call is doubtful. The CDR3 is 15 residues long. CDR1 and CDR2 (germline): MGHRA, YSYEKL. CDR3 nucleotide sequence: TGCGCCAGCAGCCAAGCTAGCGGCCAAACCTACGAGCAGTACTTC. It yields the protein CASSQASGQTYEQYF.

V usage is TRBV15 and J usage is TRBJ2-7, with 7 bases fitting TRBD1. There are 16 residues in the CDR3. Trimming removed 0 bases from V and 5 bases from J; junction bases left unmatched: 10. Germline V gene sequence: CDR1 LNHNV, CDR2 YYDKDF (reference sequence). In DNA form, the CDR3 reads TGTGCCACCAGCAGAGATTGGACCGGGACAGCTAACGAGCAGTACTTC. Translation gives CATSRDWTGTANEQYF.

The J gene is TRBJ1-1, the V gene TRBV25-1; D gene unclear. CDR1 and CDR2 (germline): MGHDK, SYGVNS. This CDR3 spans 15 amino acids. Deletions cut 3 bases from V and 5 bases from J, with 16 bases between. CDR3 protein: CASSDSTAPGTEAFF. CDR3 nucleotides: TGTGCCAGCAGTGATTCAACCGCCCCTGGGACTGAAGCTTTCTTT.

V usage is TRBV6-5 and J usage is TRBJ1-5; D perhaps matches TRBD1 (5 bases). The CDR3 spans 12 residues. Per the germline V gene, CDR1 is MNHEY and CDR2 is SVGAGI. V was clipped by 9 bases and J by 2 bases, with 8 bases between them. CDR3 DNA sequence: TGTGCCAGTTGGGGACGCAATCAGCCCCAGCATTTT. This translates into CASWGRNQPQHF.

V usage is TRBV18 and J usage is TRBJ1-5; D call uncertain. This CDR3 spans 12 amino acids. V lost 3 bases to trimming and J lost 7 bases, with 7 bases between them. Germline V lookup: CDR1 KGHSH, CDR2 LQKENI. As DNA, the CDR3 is TGTGCCAGCTCACCGGAGGGCCAGCCCCAGCATTTT. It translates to CASSPEGQPQHF.

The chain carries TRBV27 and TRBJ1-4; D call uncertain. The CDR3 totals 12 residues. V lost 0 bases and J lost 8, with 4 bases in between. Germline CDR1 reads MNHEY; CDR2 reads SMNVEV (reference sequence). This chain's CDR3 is CASSLSGEKLFF. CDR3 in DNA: TGTGCCAGCAGTTTATCAGGGGAAAAACTGTTTTTT.

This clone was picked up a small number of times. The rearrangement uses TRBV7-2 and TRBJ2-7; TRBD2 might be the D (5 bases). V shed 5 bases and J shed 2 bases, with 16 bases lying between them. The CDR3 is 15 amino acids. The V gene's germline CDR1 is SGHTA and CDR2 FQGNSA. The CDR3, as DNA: TGTGCCAGCAGCCCCGAGAAGGAGCGGACCTACGAGCAGTACTTC. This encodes CASSPEKERTYEQYF.